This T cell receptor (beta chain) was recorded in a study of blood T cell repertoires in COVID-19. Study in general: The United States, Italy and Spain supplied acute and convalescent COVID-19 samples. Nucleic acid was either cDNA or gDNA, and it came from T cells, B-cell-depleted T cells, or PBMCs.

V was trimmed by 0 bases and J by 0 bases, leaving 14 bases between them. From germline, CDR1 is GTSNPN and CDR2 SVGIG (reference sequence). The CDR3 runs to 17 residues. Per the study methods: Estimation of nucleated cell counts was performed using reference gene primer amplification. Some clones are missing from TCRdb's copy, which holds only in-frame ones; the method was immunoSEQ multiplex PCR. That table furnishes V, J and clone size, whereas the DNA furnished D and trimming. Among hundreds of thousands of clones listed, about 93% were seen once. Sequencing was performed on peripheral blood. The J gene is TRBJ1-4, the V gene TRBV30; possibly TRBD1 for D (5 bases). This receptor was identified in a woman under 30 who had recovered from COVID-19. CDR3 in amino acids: CAWSVRWGGATNEKLFF. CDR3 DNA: TGTGCCTGGAGTGTACGATGGGGGGGGGCAACTAATGAAAAACTGTTTTTT.